This entry features one T cell receptor (beta chain) sequence. This entry is derived from a study of PD-1 and CTLA-4 blockade in melanoma. Sequencing used immunoSEQ multiplex PCR; TCRdb keeps in-frame clones, though not all of them. The table lists approximately 17,000 clones, about 71% of them singletons. V lost 5 bases to trimming and J lost 2 bases, with 30 bases between them. The CDR3 length is 19 residues. CDR1 and CDR2 (germline): SQVTM, ANQGSEA. The chain couples TRBV29-1 to TRBJ1-2; D possibly corresponds to TRBD1 (5 bases). The receptor's source is a human donor with melanoma. The starting material was CD8+ T cells from peripheral blood, obtained from a patient given anti-PD-1 treatment. CDR3 DNA: TGCAGCGTTACCGGCTCTACAGAACCGACCGGGACGGACAACTATGGCTACACCTTC. Residues: CSVTGSTEPTGTDNYGYTF.